This TCR beta chain was retrieved from a study of T cell repertoires in cytomegalovirus infection. One entry per CDR3 protein, called by TCRdb with MiXCR from the reads. The table shows more than 110,000 distinct CDR3 sequences, with 32% occurring only once. Many counts were recorded for this clonotype. Its antigen remains unidentified. Looked up from germline, CDR1 is SEHNR and CDR2 is FQNEAQ (reference sequence). This CDR3 is 13 amino acids long. Between the trimmed V and J ends, which lost 10 bases and 0 bases, there was a span of 12 bases. The chain links TRBV7-9 to TRBJ1-1, with D perhaps matching TRBD1 (6 bases). The TCR was taken from a human donor in good health (CMV status not recorded). Some clones in this sample may be carry-over from other donors' samples. Here the sequenced sample was CD8+ T cells from cultured PBMCs, taken from culture after CMV antigen stimulation. The CDR3 nucleotides are TGTGCCATAGGGGGAGGGGTGAACACTGAAGCTTTCTTT. It yields the protein CAIGGGVNTEAFF.